This T cell receptor beta chain was recorded in a study of blood T cell repertoires in COVID-19 (TCRdb year 2020). In the study overall: Samples covering the acute and convalescent phases of COVID-19 were provided by collaborators in the United States, Italy and Spain. The repertoires were released in a freely available public database meant as a resource for research on the immune response to SARS-CoV-2. A de-identified subject ID, COVID-19 status, age in years and sex were almost always included in the sample metadata. Deeply sampled blood TCRbeta repertoires from subjects exposed to, actively infected with, or recovered from COVID-19 were included in the dataset. Where HLA class I and class II types were available, the types were taken from metadata supplied by the sample provider, not from assay-based typing. The samples were drawn from two sources: the first 160 participants of the ongoing ImmuneRACE study, and approximately 1,300 subjects contributed by 6 global collaborators. The prospective study material was composed of cDNA or gDNA derived from T cells, B-cell-depleted T cells, or PBMCs.

The immunoSEQ Assay, a bias-controlled multiplex PCR, was used to amplify TCRbeta CDR3 regions from genomic DNA. Concerning the study's data processing: Within the assay, amplification of reference gene primers was used to estimate how many nucleated cells each sample contained. Sequence reads were collapsed and filtered to measure the absolute abundance of every unique TCRbeta CDR3 rearrangement. For each sample, productive Simpson clonality was calculated as the square root of Simpson's diversity index across productive rearrangements. Drawn from immuneACCESS, this table holds only the in-frame rearrangements with V and J called that TCRdb kept. Clones are partly lost; checked studies trace under half to an unresolved V gene and leave the rest unexplained. V and J calls plus clone size are reproduced from that table; the DNA served to infer D and trimming. Present in this sample are roughly 100,000 clones, more than 80% of which were seen just once. 8% to 10% of the sample is held by the ten biggest clonotypes.

A note on this clone: The antigen it binds to is not known. Base qualities are missing; no much larger clone stands one base away.

What the study reported, not specific to this receptor: How much clinical and demographic metadata was included differed by source and by participant, and the metadata was provided uncurated.

Each collaborating institution followed its own protocols to collect whole blood in K2EDTA tubes. For TCRbeta analysis, collaborators shipped samples in one of three forms: frozen whole blood, isolated PBMCs, or DNA extracted from either of those sample types. The receptor was isolated from a woman in her 70s with acute or convalescent COVID-19. The sequencing input was peripheral blood.

The CDR3: CASSLRTGTNTEAFF. The base sequence is TGTGCCAGCAGCTTACGGACAGGTACGAACACTGAAGCTTTCTTT. The chain uses TRBV7-9 and TRBJ1-1, with 7 middle bases fitting TRBD1. The germline V gene (reference sequence) specifies SEHNR as CDR1 and FQNEAQ as CDR2. The CDR3 spans 15 residues, from the cysteine through the phenylalanine. Of all the DNA, just the CDR3 is kept, 45 bases in frame from base 1. V trim: 2 bases; J trim: 1 base; unmatched bases: 4.